This TCR beta chain was identified in a study of cytomegalovirus exposure and HLA in healthy donors. Findings of the study overall: Accounts indicate the classifier identified cytomegalovirus status with strong specificity and sensitivity. HLA allele associations emerged for fewer than 20,000 TCR beta sequences in a later analysis, at 0.05 false discovery rate.

Donors counted as nominally healthy when sampled, yet unrecorded immune exposures were likely. As concerns this clone: Its cognate antigen is unknown.

Use of 60 Vbeta and 13 Jbeta primers characterized the PCR. TCRdb's table, derived via immunoSEQ multiplex PCR, lists solely in-frame clones and lacks some. The repertoire consists of around 140,000 clones, with 75% to 90% occurring once and the leading ten covering approximately 8.1%. The germline V gene has CDR1 MNHNY and CDR2 SVGAGI (reference sequence). Trimming cost V 2 bases and J 0 bases, with 11 bases left between them. This CDR3 has 16 residues. This TCR was recovered from a woman between 45 and 60 years old in good health and CMV-seropositive. The chain joins TRBV6-6 to TRBJ2-1; D uncertain. Material: PBMCs. CDR3 sequence reads: CASSYRQASSYNEQFF. The DNA of the CDR3 is TGTGCCAGCAGTTACAGGCAGGCCAGCTCCTACAATGAGCAGTTCTTC.